The rows below give T cell receptor beta chains drawn from one sample of a study of T cell repertoires in cytomegalovirus infection. No antigen is known for these receptors. TCRdb analysed the reads with MiXCR anew, one entry per CDR3 protein. Among some 800,000 distinct CDR3 sequences listed, about 31% were seen once. The sample was cultured CD8+ T cells from PBMCs, taken from culture after CMV antigen stimulation. Receptors originate from a human donor in good health (CMV status not recorded). Some clones in this sample may be carry-over from other donors' samples. Both conserved end residues are part of each CDR3. Each record gives: J gene, V gene, CDR3 protein.

J: TRBJ2-2; V: TRBV6-6; CDR3: CASSYRADTGELFF
J: TRBJ1-3; V: TRBV7-2; CDR3: CASSDPDLIEGNTIYF
J: TRBJ1-6; V: TRBV27; CDR3: CASSFLGYNSPLHF
J: TRBJ2-1; V: TRBV6-1; CDR3: CASSELRLAGGLDEQFF
J: TRBJ1-1; V: TRBV4-1; CDR3: CASSQDTGNTEAFF
J: TRBJ1-5; V: TRBV7-8; CDR3: CASSFEDSNQPQHF
J: TRBJ1-1; V: TRBV6-2/TRBV6-3; CDR3: CASTLRRAWTEAFF
J: TRBJ2-5; V: TRBV7-9; CDR3: CASSLSSGVQETQYF
J: TRBJ2-1; V: TRBV5-1; CDR3: CASSWDPGSYNEQFF
J: TRBJ1-1; V: TRBV7-6; CDR3: CASSLWDMNTEAFF
J: TRBJ2-1; V: TRBV20-1; CDR3: CSASGEPRYNEQFF
J: TRBJ1-2; V: TRBV12-5; CDR3: CASGDQGNYGYTF
J: TRBJ2-1; V: TRBV9; CDR3: CASSVEAIPYNEQFF
J: TRBJ1-2; V: TRBV14; CDR3: CASSRDGEGFYGYTF
J: TRBJ1-2; V: TRBV7-4; CDR3: CASSPTHYGYTF
J: TRBJ2-7; V: TRBV7-9; CDR3: CATGGTYEQYF
J: TRBJ2-1; V: TRBV6-6; CDR3: CASSYRTSGYGEQFF
J: TRBJ2-1; V: TRBV6-1; CDR3: CASVVGGKGNEQFF